This T cell receptor (beta chain) derives from a study of cytomegalovirus exposure and HLA in healthy donors. The overall study: The Caucasian-associated ancestry cluster held roughly 78% of a few hundred genotyped donors. Overall study results and limits: The authors later found HLA-associated TCR beta chains more clonally expanded than equally common others. A later examination showed that TCR association rates differed by HLA locus, with DRB1 most and HLA-C fewest.

This PCR relied on a set of 60 Vbeta primers and 13 Jbeta primers. Sequencing was performed with immunoSEQ multiplex PCR; in TCRdb, only in-frame clones are kept and a portion is missing. The sample lists 120,000 to 150,000 clones; approximately 70% were seen once. For this clone: Antigen specificity is unknown.

The V and J ends lost 5 bases and 5 bases respectively, with 16 bases between them. The CDR3 contains 15 residues. CDR1 is LNHDA and CDR2 is SQIVND in the germline V gene (reference sequence). The genes are TRBV19 and TRBJ1-5, with D maybe TRBD1 (5 bases). This receptor was identified in a woman aged 40 to 50 in good health and CMV-seronegative. The sample taken for sequencing was PBMCs. The CDR3 loop is CASSPRVRVDQPQHF. The CDR3 DNA follows: TGTGCCAGTAGTCCTAGAGTCAGGGTTGATCAGCCCCAGCATTTT. The variable domain in full, with the rest retrieved from reference TRBV19 and TRBJ1-5, is DGGITQSPKYLFRKEGQNVTLSCEQNLNHDAMYWYRQDPGQGLRLIYYSQIVNDFQKGDIAEGYSVSREKKESFPLTVTSAQKNPTAFYLCASSPRVRVDQPQHFGDGTRLSIL.